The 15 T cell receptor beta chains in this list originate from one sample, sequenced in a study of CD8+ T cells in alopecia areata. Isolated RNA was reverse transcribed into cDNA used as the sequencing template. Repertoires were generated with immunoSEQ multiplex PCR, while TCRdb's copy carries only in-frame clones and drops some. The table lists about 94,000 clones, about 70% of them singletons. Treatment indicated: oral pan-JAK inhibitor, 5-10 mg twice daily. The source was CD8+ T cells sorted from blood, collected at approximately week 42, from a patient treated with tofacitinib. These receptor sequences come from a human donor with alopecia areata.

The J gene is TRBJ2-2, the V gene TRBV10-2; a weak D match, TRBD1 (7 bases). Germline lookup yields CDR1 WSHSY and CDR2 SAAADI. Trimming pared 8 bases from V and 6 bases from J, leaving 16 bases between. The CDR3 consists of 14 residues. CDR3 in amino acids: CASFPEGAAGELFF. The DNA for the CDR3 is TGCGCCAGCTTTCCGGAGGGGGCCGCCGGGGAGCTGTTTTTT.

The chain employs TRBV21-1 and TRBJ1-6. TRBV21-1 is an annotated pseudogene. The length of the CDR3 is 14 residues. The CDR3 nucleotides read TGTGCCAGCAGCAAACAGGGAGACAATTCACCCCTCCACTTT. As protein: CASSKQGDNSPLHF.

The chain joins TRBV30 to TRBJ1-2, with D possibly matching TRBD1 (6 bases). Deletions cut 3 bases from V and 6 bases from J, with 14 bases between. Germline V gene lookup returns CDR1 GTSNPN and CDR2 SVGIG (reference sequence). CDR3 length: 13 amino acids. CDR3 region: CAWSVTGIDGYTF. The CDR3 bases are TGTGCCTGGAGCGTCACAGGGATAGATGGCTACACCTTC.

CDR3 DNA sequence: TGTGCCAGCAGCTTCGGGACAGGGAAGACCCAGTACTTC. Translated, it gives CASSFGTGKTQYF. The rearrangement uses TRBV5-6 and TRBJ2-5, with 9 bases that match TRBD1. This CDR3 has 13 residues. Per germline, CDR1 SGHDT and CDR2 YYEEEE. The V gene end was trimmed by 2 bases and the J gene end by 6 bases; junction bases not matched to a gene: 2.

CDR3 sequence reads: CASSSPQAVRSGANVLTF. The CDR3, as DNA: TGTGCCAGCAGCTCACCCCAGGCCGTAAGATCTGGGGCCAACGTCCTGACTTTC. This chain joins TRBV11-3 and TRBJ2-6; D is unclear. The CDR3 spans 18 residues. The ends were cut back, 4 bases at V and 1 base at J, with 17 bases in the middle. CDR1 is SGHNT and CDR2 is YENEEA in the germline V gene.

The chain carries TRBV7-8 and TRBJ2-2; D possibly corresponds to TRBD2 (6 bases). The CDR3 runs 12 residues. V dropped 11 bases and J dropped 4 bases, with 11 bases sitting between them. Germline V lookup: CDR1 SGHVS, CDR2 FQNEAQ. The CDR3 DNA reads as TGTGCCGAAGGGGAGGTCACCGGGGAGCTGTTTTTT. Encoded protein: CAEGEVTGELFF.

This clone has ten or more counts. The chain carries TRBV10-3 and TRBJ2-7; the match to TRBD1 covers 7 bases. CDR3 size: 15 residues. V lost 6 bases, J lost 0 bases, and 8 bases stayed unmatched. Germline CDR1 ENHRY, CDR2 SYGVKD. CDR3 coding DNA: TGTGCCATCAGCGACCTACAGGGGAGCTCCTACGAGCAGTACTTC. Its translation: CAISDLQGSSYEQYF.

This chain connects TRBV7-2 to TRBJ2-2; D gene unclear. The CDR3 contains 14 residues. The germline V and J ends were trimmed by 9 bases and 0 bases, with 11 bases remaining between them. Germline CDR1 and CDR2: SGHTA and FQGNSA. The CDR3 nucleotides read TGTGCCAGTAAAGACTGGACGAACACCGGGGAGCTGTTTTTT. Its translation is CASKDWTNTGELFF.

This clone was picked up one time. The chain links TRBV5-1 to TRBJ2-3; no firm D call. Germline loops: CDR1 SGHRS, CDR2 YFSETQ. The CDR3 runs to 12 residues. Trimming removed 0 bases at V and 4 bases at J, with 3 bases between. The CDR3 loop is CASSLGSDTQYF. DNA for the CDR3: TGCGCCAGCAGCTTGGGATCAGATACGCAGTATTTT.

The CDR3 nucleotides are TGTGCCAGCAGCGAAAAGACGGCGGGCAATCAGCCCCAGCATTTT. The encoded protein is CASSEKTAGNQPQHF. The chain employs TRBV6-1 and TRBJ1-5; the D is unclear. Germline V gene sequence: CDR1 MNHNS, CDR2 SASEGT. V was shortened by 6 bases and J by 2 bases, with 14 bases between the two germline ends. The CDR3 runs to 15 residues.

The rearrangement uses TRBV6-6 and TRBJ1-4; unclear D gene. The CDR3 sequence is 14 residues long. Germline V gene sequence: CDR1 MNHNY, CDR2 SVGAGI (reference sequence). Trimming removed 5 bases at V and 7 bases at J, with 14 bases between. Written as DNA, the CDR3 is TGTGCCAGCAGTCCCCGGGCAGAAGGTGAAAAACTGTTTTTT. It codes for CASSPRAEGEKLFF.

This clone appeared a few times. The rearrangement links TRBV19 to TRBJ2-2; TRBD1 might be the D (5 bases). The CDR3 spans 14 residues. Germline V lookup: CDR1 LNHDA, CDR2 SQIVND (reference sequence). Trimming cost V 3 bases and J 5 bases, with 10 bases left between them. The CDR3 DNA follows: TGTGCCAGTAGTATGGTAGGGGTAACCGGGGAGCTGTTTTTT. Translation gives CASSMVGVTGELFF.

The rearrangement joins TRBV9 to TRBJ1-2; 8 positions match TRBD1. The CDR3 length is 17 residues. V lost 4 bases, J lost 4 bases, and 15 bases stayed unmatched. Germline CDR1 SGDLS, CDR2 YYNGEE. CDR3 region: CASSTGSDRGSVYGYTF. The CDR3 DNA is TGTGCCAGCAGCACCGGATCTGACAGGGGAAGTGTCTATGGCTACACCTTC.

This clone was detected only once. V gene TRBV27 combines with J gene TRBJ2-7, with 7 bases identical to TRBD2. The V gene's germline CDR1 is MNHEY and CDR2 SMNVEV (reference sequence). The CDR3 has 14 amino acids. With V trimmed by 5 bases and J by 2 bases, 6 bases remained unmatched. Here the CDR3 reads CASSRSGAPYEQYF. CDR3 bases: TGTGCCAGCAGTAGAAGCGGGGCCCCCTACGAGCAGTACTTC.

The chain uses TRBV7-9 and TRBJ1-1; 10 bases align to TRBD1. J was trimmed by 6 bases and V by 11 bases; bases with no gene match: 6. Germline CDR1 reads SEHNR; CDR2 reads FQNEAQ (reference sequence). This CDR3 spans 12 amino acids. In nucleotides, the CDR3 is TGTGCCTTAGGGACAGGGGACCCTGAAGCTTTCTTT. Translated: CALGTGDPEAFF.